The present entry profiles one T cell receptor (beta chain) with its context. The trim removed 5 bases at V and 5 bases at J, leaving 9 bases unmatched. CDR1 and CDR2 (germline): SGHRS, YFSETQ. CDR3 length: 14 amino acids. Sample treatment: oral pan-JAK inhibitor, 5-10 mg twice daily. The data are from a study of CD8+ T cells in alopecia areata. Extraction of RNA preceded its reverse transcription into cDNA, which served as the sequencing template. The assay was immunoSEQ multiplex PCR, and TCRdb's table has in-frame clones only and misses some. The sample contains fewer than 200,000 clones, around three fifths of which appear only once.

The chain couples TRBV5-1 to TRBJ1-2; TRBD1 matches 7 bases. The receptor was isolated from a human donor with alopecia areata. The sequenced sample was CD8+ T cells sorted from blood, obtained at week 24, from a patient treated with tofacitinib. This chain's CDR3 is CASRPQGQGYGYTF. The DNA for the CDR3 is TGCGCCAGCAGACCACAGGGGCAGGGGTATGGCTACACCTTC.